This TCR beta chain was obtained from a study of T cell responses to AZD1222 COVID-19 vaccine. Study findings and constraints: There were repertoire samples only from the period after the peak T cell response. Females made up more of the donors, who were largely white British, and clonal diversity may have come out too low.

As for this clone: Its antigen remains unidentified.

Measured with immunoSEQ multiplex PCR; TCRdb has only the in-frame clones, and not every one. The table lists under 150,000 clones, around nine tenths of them singletons. This CDR3 contains 14 residues. Trimming cost V 6 bases and J 2 bases; bases outside gene matches: 3. CDR1 is LGHNT and CDR2 is FRNRAP in the germline V gene. Sequenced here: peripheral blood, sampled on day 0 of AZD1222 vaccination. The source is an adult in good health. The chain carries TRBV12-5 and TRBJ2-4, with 8 bases fitting TRBD2. This CDR3 reads CASGGGGTKNIQYF. CDR3 nucleotide sequence: TGTGCTAGTGGCGGGGGGGGGACCAAAAACATTCAGTACTTC.